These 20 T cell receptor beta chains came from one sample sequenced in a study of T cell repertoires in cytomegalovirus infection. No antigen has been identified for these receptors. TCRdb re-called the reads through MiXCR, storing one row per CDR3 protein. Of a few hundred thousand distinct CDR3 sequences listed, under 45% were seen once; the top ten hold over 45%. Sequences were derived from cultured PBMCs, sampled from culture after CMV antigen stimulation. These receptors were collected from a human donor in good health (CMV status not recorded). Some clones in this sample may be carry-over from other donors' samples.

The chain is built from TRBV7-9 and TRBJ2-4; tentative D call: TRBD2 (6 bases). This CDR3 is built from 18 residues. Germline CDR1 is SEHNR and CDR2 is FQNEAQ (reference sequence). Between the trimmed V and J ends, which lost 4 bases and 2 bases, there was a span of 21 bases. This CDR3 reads CASSWTGRDFGTKNIQYF. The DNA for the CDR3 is TGTGCCAGCAGCTGGACGGGACGGGACTTCGGGACCAAAAACATTCAGTACTTC.

This CDR3 is CASSPVGQDIKNIQYF. The CDR3 DNA sequence: TGTGCCAGCAGCCCCGTTGGGCAGGATATCAAAAACATTCAGTACTTC. The chain carries TRBV7-6 and TRBJ2-4; no clear D. From germline, CDR1 is SGHVS and CDR2 FNYEAQ. Trimming left V 5 bases short and J 3 bases short, with 17 bases between. This CDR3 region has 16 residues.

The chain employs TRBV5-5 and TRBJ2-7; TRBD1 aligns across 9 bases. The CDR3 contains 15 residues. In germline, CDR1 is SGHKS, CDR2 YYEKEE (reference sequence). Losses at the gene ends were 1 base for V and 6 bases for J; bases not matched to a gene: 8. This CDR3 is CASSLRLGQGVEQYF. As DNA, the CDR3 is TGTGCCAGCAGCTTGCGGTTGGGACAGGGTGTCGAGCAGTACTTC.

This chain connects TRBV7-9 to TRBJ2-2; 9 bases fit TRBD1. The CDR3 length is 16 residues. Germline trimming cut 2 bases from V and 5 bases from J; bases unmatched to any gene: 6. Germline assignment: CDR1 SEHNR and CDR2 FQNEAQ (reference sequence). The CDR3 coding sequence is TGTGCCAGCAGCTTATCATGGACAGGGGATACCGGGGAGCTGTTTTTT. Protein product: CASSLSWTGDTGELFF.

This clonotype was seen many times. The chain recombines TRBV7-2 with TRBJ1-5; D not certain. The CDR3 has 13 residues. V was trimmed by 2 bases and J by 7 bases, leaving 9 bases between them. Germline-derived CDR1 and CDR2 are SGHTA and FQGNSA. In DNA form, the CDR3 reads TGTGCCAGCAGCTTATGGGGTGGCCAGCCCCAGCATTTT. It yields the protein CASSLWGGQPQHF.

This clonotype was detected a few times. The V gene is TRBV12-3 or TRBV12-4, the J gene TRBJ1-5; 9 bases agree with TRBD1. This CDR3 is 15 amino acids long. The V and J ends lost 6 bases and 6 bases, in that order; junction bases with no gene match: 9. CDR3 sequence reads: CASRGGQGGSQPQHF. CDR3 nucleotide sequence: TGTGCCAGCAGGGGGGGACAGGGTGGGAGTCAGCCCCAGCATTTT.

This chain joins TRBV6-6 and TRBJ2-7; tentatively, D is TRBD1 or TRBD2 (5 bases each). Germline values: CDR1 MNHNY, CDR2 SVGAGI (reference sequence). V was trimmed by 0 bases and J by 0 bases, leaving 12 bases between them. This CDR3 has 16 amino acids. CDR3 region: CASSYSVRDDSYEQYF. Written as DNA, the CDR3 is TGTGCCAGCAGTTACTCGGTCCGGGACGACTCCTACGAGCAGTACTTC.

The CDR3 loop is CSARDRWADTQYF. The CDR3 DNA is TGCAGTGCTAGAGACAGATGGGCAGATACGCAGTATTTT. The chain links TRBV20-1 to TRBJ2-3; D is ambiguous. V was trimmed by 0 bases and J by 4 bases, leaving 8 bases between them. The length of the CDR3 is 13 residues. Germline lookup yields CDR1 DFQATT and CDR2 SNEGSKA (reference sequence).

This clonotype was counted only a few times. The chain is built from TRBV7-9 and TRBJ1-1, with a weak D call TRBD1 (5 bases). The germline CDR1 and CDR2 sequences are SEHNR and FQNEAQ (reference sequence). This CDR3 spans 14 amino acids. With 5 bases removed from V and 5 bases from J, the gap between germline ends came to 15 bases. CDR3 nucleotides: TGTGCCAGCAGCCTGGGGGGATCGAGGACTGAAGCTTTCTTT. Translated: CASSLGGSRTEAFF.

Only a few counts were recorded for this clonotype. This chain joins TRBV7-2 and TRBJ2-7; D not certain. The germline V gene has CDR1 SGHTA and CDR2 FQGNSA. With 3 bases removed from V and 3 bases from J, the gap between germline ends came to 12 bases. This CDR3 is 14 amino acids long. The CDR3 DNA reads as TGTGCCAGCAGCTTCGCCCAAACCTTCTACGAGCAGTACTTC. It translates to CASSFAQTFYEQYF.

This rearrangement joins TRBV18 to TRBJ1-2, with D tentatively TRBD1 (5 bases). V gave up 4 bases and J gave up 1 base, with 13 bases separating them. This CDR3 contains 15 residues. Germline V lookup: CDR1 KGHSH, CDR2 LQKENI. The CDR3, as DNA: TGTGCCAGCTCACAACCCCTGAGGGGTAACTATGGCTACACCTTC. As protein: CASSQPLRGNYGYTF.

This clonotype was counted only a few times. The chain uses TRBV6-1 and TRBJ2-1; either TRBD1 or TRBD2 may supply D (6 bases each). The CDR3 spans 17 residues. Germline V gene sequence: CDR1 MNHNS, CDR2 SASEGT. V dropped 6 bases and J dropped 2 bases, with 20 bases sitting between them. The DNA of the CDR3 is TGTGCCAGCAGAGGGTTTCAGGGGCGGAGGGCCTACAATGAGCAGTTCTTC. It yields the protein CASRGFQGRRAYNEQFF.

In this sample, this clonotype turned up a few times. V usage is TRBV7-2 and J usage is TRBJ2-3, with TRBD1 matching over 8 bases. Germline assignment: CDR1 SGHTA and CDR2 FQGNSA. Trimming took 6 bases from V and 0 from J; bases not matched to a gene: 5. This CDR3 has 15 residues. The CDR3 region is CASSVRGQSTDTQYF. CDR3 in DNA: TGTGCCAGCAGTGTCAGGGGGCAGAGCACAGATACGCAGTATTTT.

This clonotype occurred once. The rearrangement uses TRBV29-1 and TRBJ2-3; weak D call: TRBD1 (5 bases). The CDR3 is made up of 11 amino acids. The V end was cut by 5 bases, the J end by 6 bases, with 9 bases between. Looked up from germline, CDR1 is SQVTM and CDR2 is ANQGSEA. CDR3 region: CSVSQGDTQYF. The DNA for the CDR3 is TGCAGCGTTTCGCAGGGTGATACGCAGTATTTT.

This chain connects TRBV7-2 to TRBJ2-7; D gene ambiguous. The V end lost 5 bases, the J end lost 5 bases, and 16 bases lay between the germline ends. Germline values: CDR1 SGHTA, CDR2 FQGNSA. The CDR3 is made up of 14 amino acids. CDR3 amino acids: CASSQVSSPHEQYF. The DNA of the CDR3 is TGTGCCAGCAGCCAAGTCTCATCCCCCCACGAGCAGTACTTC.

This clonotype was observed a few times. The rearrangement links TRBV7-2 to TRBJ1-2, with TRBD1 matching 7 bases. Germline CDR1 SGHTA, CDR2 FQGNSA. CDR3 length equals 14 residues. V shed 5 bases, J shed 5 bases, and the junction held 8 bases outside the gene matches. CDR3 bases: TGTGCCAGCAGCCTTTTGGGACAGAGTTATGGCTACACCTTC. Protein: CASSLLGQSYGYTF.

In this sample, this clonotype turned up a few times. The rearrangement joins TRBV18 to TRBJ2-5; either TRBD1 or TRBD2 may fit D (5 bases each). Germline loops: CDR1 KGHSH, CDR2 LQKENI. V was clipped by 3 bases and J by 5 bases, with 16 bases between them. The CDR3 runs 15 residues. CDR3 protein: CASSPGTENVETQYF. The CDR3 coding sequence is TGTGCCAGCTCACCCGGGACGGAGAATGTGGAGACCCAGTACTTC.

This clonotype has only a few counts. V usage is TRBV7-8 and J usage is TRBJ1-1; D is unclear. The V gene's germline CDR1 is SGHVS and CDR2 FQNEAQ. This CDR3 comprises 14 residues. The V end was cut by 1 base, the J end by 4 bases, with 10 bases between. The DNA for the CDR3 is TGTGCCAGCAGCTTAGTCCGACGGGGCACTGAAGCTTTCTTT. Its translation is CASSLVRRGTEAFF.

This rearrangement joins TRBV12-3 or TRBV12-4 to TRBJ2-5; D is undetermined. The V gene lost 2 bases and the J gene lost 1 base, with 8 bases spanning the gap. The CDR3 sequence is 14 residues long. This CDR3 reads CASSLTLAQETQYF. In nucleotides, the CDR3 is TGTGCCAGCAGTTTAACTTTGGCCCAAGAGACCCAGTACTTC.

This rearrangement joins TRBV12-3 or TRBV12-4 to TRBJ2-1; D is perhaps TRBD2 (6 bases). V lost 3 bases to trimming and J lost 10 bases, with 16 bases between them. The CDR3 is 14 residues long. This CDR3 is CASSLRRGPREQFF. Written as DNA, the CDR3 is TGTGCCAGCAGTTTGAGGAGGGGCCCCCGGGAGCAGTTCTTC.